These T cell receptor beta chains were read from a single sample in a study of low-dose radiotherapy and immunotherapy resistance in tumors. TCRdb re-called the reads through MiXCR, storing one row per CDR3 protein. Here the sample spans about 100,000 distinct CDR3 sequences, less than 25% being singletons. The sample in question was PBMCs, obtained after low-dose radiotherapy plus immunotherapy. These receptors were taken from a male donor with prostate cancer. Each CDR3 is given without its conserved first and last residue. Rows give clone size only sometimes, using once, few, many, or a class for an expanded clone.

j_call clone_size v_call cdr3_aa
TRBJ2-5 many TRBV7-8 ASSSGGLLAGIQETQY
TRBJ2-1 many TRBV29-1 SVERVGAGYDEQF
TRBJ1-2 many TRBV5-6 ASPLEGYT
TRBJ2-4 few TRBV2 ASRPTSGGEY
TRBJ2-1 many TRBV6-5 ASSYDPYNEQF
TRBJ2-2 many TRBV7-9 ASSLEGELF
TRBJ1-1 many TRBV10-1 ASSDQGQDTEAF
TRBJ1-5 many TRBV10-3 AISESRGQTAGQPQH
TRBJ2-2 NA TRBV5-1 ASSLETSGHTGELF
TRBJ2-3 many TRBV27 ASSPSGRIPDTQY
TRBJ1-6 many TRBV25-1 ATRPSSSSYNSPLH
TRBJ2-5 many TRBV9 ASSKGRGLETQY
TRBJ2-3 many TRBV12-3/TRBV12-4 ASSPFGGLRDTQY
TRBJ2-1 many TRBV12-3/TRBV12-4 ASRPTGDRGRNEQF
TRBJ2-5 many TRBV7-2 ASSSRLAGETQY
TRBJ2-7 many TRBV20-1 SVGGGAYEQY
TRBJ1-4 few TRBV23-1 ASSQSDIGVERKKLF
TRBJ1-5 many TRBV4-1 ASSHSGQPQH
TRBJ1-1 NA TRBV20-1 SAREVTGGNTEAF
TRBJ1-1 many TRBV2 ASSDPASNTEAF
TRBJ2-7 few TRBV30 AWSRDGAYEQY
TRBJ1-5 many TRBV19 ASSKGQEGNQPQH
TRBJ1-5 many TRBV5-1 ASSLGAASQPQH
TRBJ2-5 few TRBV12-3/TRBV12-4 ASRPNGRKETQY
TRBJ1-5 many TRBV3-1 ASSQGLSNQPQH
TRBJ2-5 many TRBV7-9 ASSPAGRQETQY
TRBJ2-1 many TRBV6-5 ASSIQGSSYNEQF
TRBJ1-4 many TRBV19 ASSIRTTNEKLF
TRBJ2-7 NA TRBV6-6 ASSERGRTYEQY
TRBJ2-3 many TRBV7-2 ASSLEGTRLDTQY
TRBJ1-6 many TRBV19 ARFRRVSPLH
TRBJ1-5 many TRBV21-1 ASSRAYQPQH
TRBJ2-7 many TRBV7-7 ASSRQDRDEQY
TRBJ1-5 many TRBV7-6 ASSAGDSNQPQH
TRBJ1-5 many TRBV10-3 AISEMKGQPQH
TRBJ2-6 NA TRBV5-1 ASSPGFSGANVLT
TRBJ2-3 few TRBV5-1 ASSLGYGGGTDTQY
TRBJ2-7 many TRBV23-1 ASKTGQGSYEQY
TRBJ2-2 many TRBV5-6 ASRDTGPGELF
TRBJ2-1 many TRBV3-1 ASSPGGSYNEQF
TRBJ2-3 NA TRBV5-1 ASSPNTGGIADTQY
TRBJ1-2 many TRBV27 ASSQRQGLGYGYT
TRBJ2-3 many TRBV20-1 SARVPSPAPWDGTQY
TRBJ1-4 NA TRBV28 GIRGAATNEKLF
TRBJ2-3 many TRBV6-6 ASGYTEADTQY
TRBJ2-1 few TRBV20-1 SARDGGLSNEQF
TRBJ2-7 few TRBV10-3 AILTGGGEQY
TRBJ1-1 many TRBV5-4 ASSPDIQNTEAF
TRBJ2-7 many TRBV7-8 ASSLEVRADEQY
TRBJ1-5 many TRBV19 ASSIEGISNQPQH
TRBJ1-1 many TRBV6-2/TRBV6-3 ASSFSPVLNMNTEAF
TRBJ2-4 many TRBV29-1 SVEDSRQRKNIQY
TRBJ2-3 many TRBV5-1 ASSGYTDRGGTDTQY
TRBJ1-1 many TRBV30 AWSGGAEAF
TRBJ2-1 many TRBV19 ASSILGDEQF
TRBJ1-1 many TRBV10-2 ASSETSVSRNTEAF
TRBJ1-5 many TRBV13 ASSLIGNQPQH
TRBJ2-2 many TRBV15 ATSRGPAGELF
TRBJ1-6 many TRBV4-1 ASTRVGSPLH
TRBJ1-4 many TRBV6-2/TRBV6-3 ASSETGGSEKLF